This record looks at one T cell receptor beta chain sequence and its context. The sample is drawn from a study of control samples from healthy donors and cancer patients. This CDR3 comprises 15 residues. Deletions cut 3 bases from V and 3 bases from J, with 12 bases between. CDR1 MDHEN and CDR2 SYDVKM come from the germline V gene. The repertoire was sequenced with immunoSEQ multiplex PCR; TCRdb's copy has only in-frame clones and lacks some. Here the sample spans 60,000 to 80,000 clones, about 90% being singletons. The TCR comes from a woman aged 45-60 years in good health. Sequencing was performed on blood. V and J are TRBV28 and TRBJ1-5, with unresolved D. The CDR3 DNA follows: TGTGCCAGCAGTTTGTCCGAGGTTGACAATCAGCCCCAGCATTTT. Translated, it gives CASSLSEVDNQPQHF.